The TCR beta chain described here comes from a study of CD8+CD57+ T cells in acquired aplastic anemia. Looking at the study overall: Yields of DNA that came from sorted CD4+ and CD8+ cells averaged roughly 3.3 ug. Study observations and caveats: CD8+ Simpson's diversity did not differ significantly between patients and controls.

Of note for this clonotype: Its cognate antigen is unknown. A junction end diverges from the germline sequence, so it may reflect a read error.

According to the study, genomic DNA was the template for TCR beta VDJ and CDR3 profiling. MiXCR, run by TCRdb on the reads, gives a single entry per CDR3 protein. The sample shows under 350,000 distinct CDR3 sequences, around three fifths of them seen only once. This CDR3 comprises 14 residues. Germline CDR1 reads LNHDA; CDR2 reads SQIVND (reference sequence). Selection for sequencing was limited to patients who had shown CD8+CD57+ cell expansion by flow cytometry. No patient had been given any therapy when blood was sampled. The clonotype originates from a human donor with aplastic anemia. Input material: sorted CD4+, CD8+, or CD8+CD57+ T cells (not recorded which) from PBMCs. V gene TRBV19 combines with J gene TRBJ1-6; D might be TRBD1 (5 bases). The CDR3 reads CASSPGLGGSPIHF. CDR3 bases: TGTGCCAGCAGCCCCGGCCTCGGGGGGTCACCCATCCACTTT. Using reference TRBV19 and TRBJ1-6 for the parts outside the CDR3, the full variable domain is DGGITQSPKYLFRKEGQNVTLSCEQNLNHDAMYWYRQDPGQGLRLIYYSQIVNDFQKGDIAEGYSVSREKKESFPLTVTSAQKNPTAFYLCASSPGLGGSPIHFGNGTRLTVT.